Below, 30 T cell receptor beta chains from the same sample are listed, as sequenced in a study of shared clonotypes between healthy human individuals. Clones were sequenced by immunoSEQ multiplex PCR, and TCRdb holds only the in-frame ones, with some missing. Of about 980,000 clones listed, about three quarters are singletons. Sequences were obtained from memory CD4+ T cells sorted from blood. Specified subset: CD45RA-negative fraction. These receptors all stem from a man aged 18 to 35 in good health.

The chain combines TRBV5-5 with TRBJ2-7; 9 positions match TRBD1. Trimming cost V 1 base and J 5 bases; bases outside gene matches: 7. The CDR3 is 15 amino acids. Germline CDR1 and CDR2: SGHKS and YYEKEE (reference sequence). CDR3 DNA: TGTGCCAGCAGCTTGTGGGGACAGGGATCCAACGAGCAGTACTTC. It encodes CASSLWGQGSNEQYF.

The chain carries TRBV5-1 and TRBJ1-1, with 9 nucleotides matching TRBD1. The length of the CDR3 is 14 residues. Germline CDR1 reads SGHRS; CDR2 reads YFSETQ. V lost 3 bases and J lost 8; bases outside the gene matches: 8. In DNA form, the CDR3 reads TGCGCCAGCAGCTCCGGAGGGGACAGGGTGGAAGCTTTCTTT. It yields the protein CASSSGGDRVEAFF.

This chain's CDR3 is CASSSGAEIAPQPQHF. As DNA, the CDR3 is TGTGCCAGCAGTTCAGGGGCAGAGATCGCCCCTCAGCCCCAGCATTTT. J is TRBJ1-5 and V is TRBV6-6, with D perhaps TRBD1 (6 bases). Germline V lookup: CDR1 MNHNY, CDR2 SVGAGI (reference sequence). Trimming removed 4 bases from V and 6 bases from J, with 19 bases in between. The CDR3 covers 16 residues.

This clone has just a few counts. The CDR3 sequence is CASRLGTGTYEQYF. DNA of the CDR3: TGTGCCAGCAGGCTGGGGACCGGCACCTACGAGCAGTACTTC. The chain is built from TRBV6-5 and TRBJ2-7; D possibly matches TRBD1 or TRBD2 (5 bases each). CDR3 size: 14 residues. With 6 bases removed from V and 2 bases from J, the gap between germline ends came to 14 bases. Per the germline V gene, CDR1 is MNHEY and CDR2 is SVGAGI.

Here the CDR3 reads CASEGDRGEKLFF. CDR3 DNA sequence: TGTGCCAGCGAGGGGGACAGAGGTGAAAAACTGTTTTTT. The chain recombines TRBV28 with TRBJ1-4; 7 nucleotides match TRBD1. The ends lost 8 bases at V and 7 bases at J; junction bases unmatched: 7. The CDR3 totals 13 residues. Germline V gives CDR1 MDHEN, CDR2 SYDVKM.

This clone occurred once. The sample contains more than one DNA sequence encoding this CDR3. This sequence joins TRBV18 and TRBJ2-5, with a possible D match to TRBD2 (7 bases). The CDR3 totals 14 residues. The ends were cut back, 3 bases at V and 5 bases at J, with 13 bases in the middle. Germline loops: CDR1 KGHSH, CDR2 LQKENI. CDR3 coding DNA: TGTGCCAGCTCACCGCTGGGGGGGCAGGAGACCCAGTACTTC. Protein: CASSPLGGQETQYF.

The CDR3 is CASSQAGTGATGELFF. The DNA for the CDR3 is TGCGCCAGCAGCCAGGCCGGGACAGGGGCCACCGGGGAGCTGTTTTTT. The rearrangement joins TRBV4-3 to TRBJ2-2; TRBD1 matches 10 bases. With 3 bases clipped from V and 4 bases from J, the junction kept 5 bases outside the gene matches. CDR3 size: 16 residues. Germline assignment: CDR1 LGHNA and CDR2 YSLEER.

The table lists this clone with a count of one. This rearrangement joins TRBV14 to TRBJ1-4, with 10 bases that match TRBD1. Germline V gives CDR1 SGHDN, CDR2 FVKESK. V trimming: 4 bases; J trimming: 8 bases; junction bases outside the gene matches: 7. CDR3 length equals 15 residues. The CDR3 loop is CASSRLGQGVEKLFF. The CDR3 nucleotides are TGTGCCAGCAGCCGGTTAGGACAGGGGGTCGAAAAACTGTTTTTT. Supplemented by reference TRBV14 and TRBJ1-4, the full variable domain reads EAGVTQFPSHSVIEKGQTVTLRCDPISGHDNLYWYRRVMGKEIKFLLHFVKESKQDESGMPNNRFLAERTGGTYSTLKVQPAELEDSGVYFCASSRLGQGVEKLFFGSGTQLSVL.

This clone was detected a few times. The chain is built from TRBV19 and TRBJ1-1; tentatively, D is TRBD1 (6 bases). CDR1 is LNHDA, CDR2 SQIVND, per germline (reference sequence). Trimming took 9 bases from V and 4 from J, leaving 12 bases between them. The CDR3 is 12 amino acids. DNA of the CDR3: TGTGCCAGCGCCGGACAGCTCACTGAAGCTTTCTTT. Amino acid sequence: CASAGQLTEAFF. Based on the CDR3 plus reference TRBV19 and TRBJ1-1, the full variable domain is DGGITQSPKYLFRKEGQNVTLSCEQNLNHDAMYWYRQDPGQGLRLIYYSQIVNDFQKGDIAEGYSVSREKKESFPLTVTSAQKNPTAFYLCASAGQLTEAFFGQGTRLTVV.

This clone has a single count. The V call is TRBV2, the J call TRBJ2-5; 9 bases fit TRBD1. This CDR3 contains 15 residues. The junction had 5 bases not matched to a gene; V was cut back by 1 base and J by 5 bases. Looked up from germline, CDR1 is SNHLY and CDR2 is FYNNEI. CDR3 loop: CASSEGTGGVETQYF. CDR3 nucleotides: TGTGCCAGCAGTGAAGGAACAGGGGGCGTGGAGACCCAGTACTTC.

The chain couples TRBV7-6 to TRBJ1-3; the D is unclear. The V gene lost 6 bases and the J gene lost 0 bases, with 9 bases spanning the gap. CDR3 length equals 14 residues. CDR1 and CDR2 from the germline V gene are SGHVS and FNYEAQ. The CDR3 DNA is TGTGCCAGCAGTTCATCTAGCTCTGGAAACACCATATATTTT. This codes for CASSSSSSGNTIYF.

This chain connects TRBV5-1 to TRBJ2-7, with 11 bases identical to TRBD1. CDR1 and CDR2 (germline): SGHRS, YFSETQ. CDR3 size: 16 residues. J was trimmed by 3 bases and V by 5 bases; bases with no gene match: 10. The CDR3 reads CASRVLSGQGVYEQYF. In DNA form, the CDR3 reads TGCGCCAGCAGGGTACTTTCGGGACAGGGGGTCTACGAGCAGTACTTC.

This clone was seen once. The chain carries TRBV4-1 and TRBJ1-3; no definite D call. CDR1 MGHRA and CDR2 YSYEKL come from the germline V gene. The CDR3 totals 15 residues. Trimming shortened V by 1 base and J by 3 bases, and 10 bases separated the two germline ends. The chain's CDR3 is CASSQGSTNGNTIYF. As DNA, the CDR3 is TGCGCCAGCAGCCAAGGTTCGACAAATGGAAACACCATATATTTT.

V is TRBV27 and J is TRBJ2-7, with 7 bases that match TRBD2. The length of the CDR3 is 14 residues. V was pared by 6 bases and J by 1 base, with 6 bases of the junction left unmatched. From germline, CDR1 is MNHEY and CDR2 SMNVEV (reference sequence). CDR3 in amino acids: CASRSPGLSYEQYF. CDR3 nucleotide sequence: TGTGCCAGCAGGAGTCCGGGACTATCCTACGAGCAGTACTTC.

This chain uses TRBV6-6 with TRBJ2-3, with D possibly matching TRBD2 (6 bases). From germline, CDR1 is MNHNY and CDR2 SVGAGI (reference sequence). The CDR3 spans 15 residues. Trimming left V 2 bases short and J 1 base short, with 10 bases between. The DNA for the CDR3 is TGTGCCAGCAGTTACCCTCCGGGGGGCACAGATACGCAGTATTTT. It is translated as CASSYPPGGTDTQYF.

Turning to this clone: This is likely an artifact of a read error, given a far larger clone one base away. The sample has other DNA sequences that encode this CDR3 too. The V call is TRBV5-1, the J call TRBJ2-5; TRBD2 agrees at 8 bases. The CDR3 has 14 amino acids. The ends lost 0 bases at V and 2 bases at J; junction bases unmatched: 0. Germline CDR1 reads SGHRS; CDR2 reads YFSETQ. The CDR3, as DNA: TGCGCCAGCAGCTTGGCGGGAGGGCAAGAGACCCAGTACTTC. Amino acid sequence: CASSLAGGQETQYF.

The rearrangement joins TRBV6-1 to TRBJ2-1; 7 bases align to TRBD1. The CDR3 runs 14 residues. The germline gives CDR1 MNHNS, CDR2 SASEGT. J gave up 4 bases and V 7 bases, and 7 bases lay outside the gene matches. The CDR3 here is CASMGPDRYNEQFF. CDR3 sequence (DNA): TGTGCCAGCATGGGACCGGACAGGTACAATGAGCAGTTCTTC.

Worth noting for this clone: This sample also contains other DNA sequences that code for the same CDR3. This sequence joins TRBV10-3 and TRBJ2-7; maybe TRBD1 (7 bases). Germline V gene sequence: CDR1 ENHRY, CDR2 SYGVKD. V was pared by 3 bases and J by 3 bases, with 12 bases between. This CDR3 spans 14 amino acids. The CDR3 DNA follows: TGTGCCATCAGTGAAGGAGGGGGCAGCTACGAGCAGTACTTC. Its protein is CAISEGGGSYEQYF.

The genes are TRBV28 and TRBJ1-1, with 11 bases aligning to TRBD1. V dropped 8 bases and J dropped 0; count of bases not matched to a gene: 11. The CDR3 consists of 17 residues. Germline CDR1 and CDR2: MDHEN and SYDVKM. The CDR3 is CASGYPGQGDLNTEAFF. CDR3 in DNA: TGTGCCAGCGGGTACCCGGGACAGGGGGACCTGAACACTGAAGCTTTCTTT.

The gene calls are TRBV19 and TRBJ1-5, with TRBD1 matching over 8 bases. Germline V gene sequence: CDR1 LNHDA, CDR2 SQIVND (reference sequence). Trimming removed 6 bases from V and 10 bases from J; junction bases left unmatched: 17. The CDR3 has 16 amino acids. CDR3 coding DNA: TGTGCCAGTAGAACTCAGGGGGCTGGTACAATCAGCCCCCAGCATTTT. Its protein is CASRTQGAGTISPQHF.

The chain has TRBV4-1 and TRBJ2-2; 7 bases map to TRBD2. CDR3 length: 16 amino acids. The J segment lost 3 bases and the V segment lost 1 base, leaving 5 bases of the junction unmatched. Germline values: CDR1 MGHRA, CDR2 YSYEKL. DNA for the CDR3: TGCGCCAGCAGCCAAGTCGGGCTAGCGGACACCGGGGAGCTGTTTTTT. Translating it yields CASSQVGLADTGELFF.

This chain joins TRBV25-1 and TRBJ1-5, with D perhaps TRBD1 (6 bases). The CDR3 totals 14 residues. Trimming took 2 bases from V and 6 from J, leaving 11 bases between them. Germline CDR1 is MGHDK and CDR2 is SYGVNS. The CDR3: CASSETGRGQPQHF. CDR3 DNA: TGTGCCAGCAGTGAAACAGGGAGAGGTCAGCCCCAGCATTTT. Complete variable domain (other parts from reference TRBV25-1 and TRBJ1-5): EADIYQTPRYLVIGTGKKITLECSQTMGHDKMYWYQQDPGMELHLIHYSYGVNSTEKGDLSSESTVSRIRTEHFPLTLESARPSHTSQYLCASSETGRGQPQHFGDGTRLSIL.

The rearrangement joins TRBV19 to TRBJ2-5, with D tentatively TRBD1 (5 bases). This CDR3 has 14 residues. From germline, CDR1 is LNHDA and CDR2 SQIVND (reference sequence). The ends were cut back, 3 bases at V and 1 base at J, with 9 bases in the middle. This CDR3 is CASSIRGSQETQYF. The CDR3 DNA follows: TGTGCCAGTAGTATTAGGGGTAGCCAAGAGACCCAGTACTTC.

CDR3 DNA: TGTGCCAGCAGCTTAGCCAGCGGGAGCCACGAGCAGTACTTC. Amino acids: CASSLASGSHEQYF. V is TRBV7-2 and J is TRBJ2-7; 8 bases agree with TRBD2. The V gene's germline CDR1 is SGHTA and CDR2 FQGNSA. The CDR3 is 14 residues long. V shed 0 bases, J shed 5 bases, and the junction held 3 bases outside the gene matches.

The chain joins TRBV10-3 to TRBJ1-6, with 9 bases aligning to TRBD1. This CDR3 contains 12 residues. Trimming took 8 bases from V and 7 from J; bases not matched to a gene: 0. Germline V gene sequence: CDR1 ENHRY, CDR2 SYGVKD. CDR3 region: CAIGTGNSPLHF. CDR3 sequence (DNA): TGTGCCATCGGGACAGGGAATTCACCCCTCCACTTT.

This clone was detected many times. The V and J genes are TRBV7-9 and TRBJ2-3; 14 positions agree with TRBD2. The trim removed 3 bases at V and 6 bases at J, leaving 8 bases unmatched. Germline loops: CDR1 SEHNR, CDR2 FQNEAQ (reference sequence). The CDR3 runs to 17 residues. Written as DNA, the CDR3 is TGTGCCAGCAGCTTCCATCGGACTAGCGGGGGGCCTGATACGCAGTATTTT. This codes for CASSFHRTSGGPDTQYF.

This clone was seen a single time. The V call is TRBV28, the J call TRBJ2-3; tentative D call: TRBD1 (6 bases). V was pared by 10 bases and J by 6 bases, with 23 bases between. The CDR3 totals 15 residues. Germline assignment: CDR1 MDHEN and CDR2 SYDVKM. The CDR3: CATSTQGRKSDTQYF. The CDR3 nucleotides are TGTGCCACATCAACACAGGGTAGGAAATCGGATACGCAGTATTTT.

V and J are TRBV5-4 and TRBJ2-3; tentatively, D is TRBD2 (6 bases). V shed 6 bases and J shed 1 base, with 9 bases lying between them. The CDR3 has 13 residues. Looked up from germline, CDR1 is SGHNT and CDR2 is YYREEE (reference sequence). The CDR3 region is CASTWGGTDTQYF. CDR3 bases: TGTGCCAGCACCTGGGGGGGCACAGATACGCAGTATTTT.

The table lists this clone with a few counts. This chain uses TRBV19 with TRBJ2-6; no clear D gene. V dropped 1 base and J dropped 0 bases, with 7 bases sitting between them. Germline assignment: CDR1 LNHDA and CDR2 SQIVND (reference sequence). The CDR3 is 16 residues long. CDR3 coding DNA: TGTGCCAGTAGTATAGGGGGTGACTCTGGGGCCAACGTCCTGACTTTC. This gives the protein CASSIGGDSGANVLTF. Complete variable domain (other parts from reference TRBV19 and TRBJ2-6): DGGITQSPKYLFRKEGQNVTLSCEQNLNHDAMYWYRQDPGQGLRLIYYSQIVNDFQKGDIAEGYSVSREKKESFPLTVTSAQKNPTAFYLCASSIGGDSGANVLTFGAGSRLTVL.

This clone was counted at least ten times. The gene calls are TRBV10-3 and TRBJ2-7, with D perhaps matching TRBD1 or TRBD2 (5 bases each). The germline gives CDR1 ENHRY, CDR2 SYGVKD. V lost 4 bases and J 0 bases, leaving 16 bases between the germline ends. There are 16 residues in the CDR3. CDR3 DNA sequence: TGTGCCATCAGTGGACCGGGACCCTACTCCTCCTACGAGCAGTACTTC. Translating it yields CAISGPGPYSSYEQYF.